At least ten counts were recorded for the clone carrying this T cell receptor beta chain. Its antigen is undetermined. The sample belongs to a study of metastatic and nonmetastatic thyroid tumors. Overall study: The comparison covered peripheral blood and tumor or nodule tissue in malignant and benign thyroid patients. Study-level points and caveats: Reportedly, malignant thyroid tumors had significantly higher TCR beta diversity than benign nodules, in blood and tumor.

Until they underwent thyroid surgery, no patient had received any treatment. Original data processing: CDR3 was compared across clinicopathological groups, and the resulting differences were used to build a distant-metastasis classifier for papillary thyroid cancer. TCRdb re-analyzed the PCR reads through MiXCR. In this record, the V and J calls reflect TCRdb's handling and not the investigators' own analysis. Of about 28,000 clones listed, around 3.5% are singletons. The CDR3 sequence is 14 residues long. Trimming removed 4 bases at V and 2 bases at J, with 11 bases between. In germline, CDR1 is MDHEN, CDR2 SYDVKM.

The clonotype originates from a male donor with papillary thyroid cancer or a benign thyroid nodule (not recorded which). Some clones in this sample may be carry-over from other donors' samples. The sequenced sample was blood. V gene TRBV28 combines with J gene TRBJ2-5; maybe TRBD1 (5 bases). CDR3 nucleotide sequence: TGTGCCAGCAGTTCGCCCCAGGGACAAGAGACCCAGTACTTC. Translated, it gives CASSSPQGQETQYF.